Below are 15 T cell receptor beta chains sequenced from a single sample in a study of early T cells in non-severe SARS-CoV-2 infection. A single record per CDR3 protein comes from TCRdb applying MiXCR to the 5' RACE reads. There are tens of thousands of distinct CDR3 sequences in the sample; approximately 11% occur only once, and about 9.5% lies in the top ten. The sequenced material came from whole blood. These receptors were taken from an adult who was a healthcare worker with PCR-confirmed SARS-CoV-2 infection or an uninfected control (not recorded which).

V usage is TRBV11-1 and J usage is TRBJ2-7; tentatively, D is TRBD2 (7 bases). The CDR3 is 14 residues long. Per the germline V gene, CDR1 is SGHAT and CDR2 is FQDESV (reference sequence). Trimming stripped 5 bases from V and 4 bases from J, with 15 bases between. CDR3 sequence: CASSPGGLRYEQYF. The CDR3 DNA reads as TGTGCCAGCAGCCCGGGGGGCTTGAGGTACGAGCAGTACTTC.

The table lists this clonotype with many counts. The CDR3 is CASSLASDGVGEKLFF. The CDR3 DNA reads TGTGCCAGCAGCTTAGCGAGCGATGGGGTGGGGGAAAAACTGTTTTTT. The chain links TRBV7-2 to TRBJ1-4; no definite D call. Germline-derived CDR1 and CDR2 are SGHTA and FQGNSA. The CDR3 is 16 amino acids. The V end lost 0 bases, the J end lost 8 bases, and 16 bases lay between the germline ends.

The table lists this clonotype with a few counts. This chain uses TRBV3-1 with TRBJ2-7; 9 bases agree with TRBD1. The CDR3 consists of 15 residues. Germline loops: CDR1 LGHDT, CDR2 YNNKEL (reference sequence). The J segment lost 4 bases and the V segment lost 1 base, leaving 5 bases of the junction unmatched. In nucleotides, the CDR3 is TGTGCCAGCAGCCAAGGCGGACAGGGGATTTACGAGCAGTACTTC. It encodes CASSQGGQGIYEQYF.

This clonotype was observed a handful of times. CDR3: CSASGQGLVGEQYF. The CDR3 DNA follows: TGCAGTGCTAGTGGACAGGGCTTGGTCGGGGAGCAGTACTTC. This chain joins TRBV20-1 and TRBJ2-7, with 8 bases that match TRBD1. Trimming removed 3 bases from V and 7 bases from J; junction bases left unmatched: 11. The CDR3 runs to 14 residues. Germline values: CDR1 DFQATT, CDR2 SNEGSKA (reference sequence).

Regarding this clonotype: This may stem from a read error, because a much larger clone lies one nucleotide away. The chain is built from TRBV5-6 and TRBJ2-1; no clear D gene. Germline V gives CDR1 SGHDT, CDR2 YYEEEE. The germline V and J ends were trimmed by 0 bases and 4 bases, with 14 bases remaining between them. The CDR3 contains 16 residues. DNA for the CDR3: TGTGCCAGCAGCTTGGATAGGGTCGCCTTTTACAATGAGCAGTTCTTC. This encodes CASSLDRVAFYNEQFF.

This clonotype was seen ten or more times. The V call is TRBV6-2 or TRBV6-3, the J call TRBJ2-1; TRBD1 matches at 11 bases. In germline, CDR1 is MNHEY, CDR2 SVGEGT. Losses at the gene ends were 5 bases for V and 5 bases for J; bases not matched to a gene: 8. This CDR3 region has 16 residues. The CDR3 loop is CASSPRTGGLHNEQFF. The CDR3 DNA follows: TGTGCCAGCAGTCCACGGACAGGGGGCCTCCACAATGAGCAGTTCTTC.

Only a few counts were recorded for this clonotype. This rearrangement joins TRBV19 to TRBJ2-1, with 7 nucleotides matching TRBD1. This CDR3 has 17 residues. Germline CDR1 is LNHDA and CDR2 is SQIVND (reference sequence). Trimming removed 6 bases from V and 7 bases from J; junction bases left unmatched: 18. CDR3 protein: CASSPQTGPVSLNEQFF. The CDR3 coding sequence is TGTGCCAGTAGCCCACAGACAGGGCCCGTCAGCTTAAATGAGCAGTTCTTC.

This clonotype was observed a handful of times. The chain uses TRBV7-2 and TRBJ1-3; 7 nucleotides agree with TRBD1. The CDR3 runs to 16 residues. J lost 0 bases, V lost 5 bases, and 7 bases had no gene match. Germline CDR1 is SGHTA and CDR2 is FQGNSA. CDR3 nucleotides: TGTGCCAGCAGCCACAGGGGAGCGGCCTCTGGAAACACCATATATTTT. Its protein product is CASSHRGAASGNTIYF.

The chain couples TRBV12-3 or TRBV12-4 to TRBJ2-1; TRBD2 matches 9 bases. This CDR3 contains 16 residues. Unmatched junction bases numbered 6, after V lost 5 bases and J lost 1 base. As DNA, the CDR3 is TGTGCCAGCAGTCGGCGGGGGGGAATGTCCTACAATGAGCAGTTCTTC. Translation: CASSRRGGMSYNEQFF.

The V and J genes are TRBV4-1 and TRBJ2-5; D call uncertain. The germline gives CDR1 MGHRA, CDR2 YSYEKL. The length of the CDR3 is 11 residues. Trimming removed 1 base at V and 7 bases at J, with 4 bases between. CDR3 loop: CASSQGGTQYF. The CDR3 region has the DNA TGCGCCAGCAGCCAAGGAGGGACCCAGTACTTC.

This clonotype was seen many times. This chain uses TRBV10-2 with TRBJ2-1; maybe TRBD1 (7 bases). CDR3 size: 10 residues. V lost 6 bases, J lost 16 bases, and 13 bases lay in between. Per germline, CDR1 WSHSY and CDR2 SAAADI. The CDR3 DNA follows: TGCGCCAGCAGAGACAGGGAGGATTTCTTC. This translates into CASRDREDFF.

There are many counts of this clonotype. DNA of the CDR3: TGTGCCACTAGCATGACAGAATACACTGAAGCTTTCTTT. Its translation is CATSMTEYTEAFF. The chain combines TRBV24-1 with TRBJ1-1, with D perhaps matching TRBD1 (5 bases). Trimming took off 10 bases at V and 3 bases at J, with 14 bases between the two ends. The germline V gene encodes CDR1 KGHDR and CDR2 SFDVKD. CDR3 size: 13 residues.

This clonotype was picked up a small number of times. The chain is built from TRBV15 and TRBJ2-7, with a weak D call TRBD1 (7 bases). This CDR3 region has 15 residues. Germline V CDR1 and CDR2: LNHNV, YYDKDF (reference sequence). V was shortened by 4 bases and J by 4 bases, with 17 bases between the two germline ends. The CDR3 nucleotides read TGTGCCACCAGCATAAACCGGGACAGCGGGTACGAGCAGTACTTC. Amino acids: CATSINRDSGYEQYF.

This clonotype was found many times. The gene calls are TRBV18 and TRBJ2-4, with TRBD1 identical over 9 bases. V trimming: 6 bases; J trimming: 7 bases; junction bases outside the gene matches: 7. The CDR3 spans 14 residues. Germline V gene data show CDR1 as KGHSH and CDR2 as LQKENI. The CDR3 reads CASSSRGQGNIQYF. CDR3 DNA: TGTGCCAGCTCCTCCCGGGGACAGGGTAACATTCAGTACTTC.

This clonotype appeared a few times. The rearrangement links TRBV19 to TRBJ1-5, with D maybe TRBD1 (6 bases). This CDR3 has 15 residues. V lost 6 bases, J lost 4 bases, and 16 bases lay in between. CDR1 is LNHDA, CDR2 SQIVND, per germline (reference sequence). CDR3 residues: CASRKQGLRNQPQHF. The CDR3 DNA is TGTGCCAGTAGGAAGCAGGGGCTAAGGAATCAGCCCCAGCATTTT.